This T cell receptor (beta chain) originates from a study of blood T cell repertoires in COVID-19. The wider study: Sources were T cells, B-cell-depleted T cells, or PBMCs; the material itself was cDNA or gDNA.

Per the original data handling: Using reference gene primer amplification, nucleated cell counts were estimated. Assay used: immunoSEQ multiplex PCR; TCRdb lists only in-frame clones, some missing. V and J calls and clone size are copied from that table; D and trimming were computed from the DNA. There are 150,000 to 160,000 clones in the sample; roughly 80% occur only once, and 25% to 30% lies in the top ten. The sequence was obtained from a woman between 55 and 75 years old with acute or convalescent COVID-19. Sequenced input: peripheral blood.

CDR3 sequence (DNA): TGTGCCAGCAGCCCCGGTGCACAAGAGACCCAGTACTTC. The encoded protein is CASSPGAQETQYF. The V gene is TRBV9, the J gene TRBJ2-5, with D unresolved. The germline V gene has CDR1 SGDLS and CDR2 YYNGEE. V lost 4 bases and J lost 2, with 9 bases in between. The CDR3 is 13 residues long.